Here is one TCR beta chain with its context. Its antigen has not been determined. No much larger clonotype is one base removed from it; base qualities were not supplied. The data originate from a study of PD-L1 blockade in urothelial cancer (TCRdb year 2017). Describing the broader study: All patients started therapy in about 2014 and received atezolizumab 1,200 mg intravenously every 3 weeks. About nine tenths of the roughly 29 patients were identified as males with urothelial cancer of bladder origin, and a prior smoking history was reported by 18 of 29 patients. Durable clinical benefit was achieved by nine patients and was not achieved by 20 patients. Durable clinical benefit was defined as progression-free survival longer than 6 months, and TCR features were also tested against progression-free and overall survival. Pretreatment tumor samples, along with matched peripheral blood serially collected before and after atezolizumab treatment, were subjected to TCR sequencing. Blood samples yielded a median of around 130,000 T cells and tens of thousands of unique TCRs, with median clonality approximately 0.08. Around 30 patients had pretreatment blood TCR-seq, 24 had at least one posttreatment blood collection, and 24 had tumor TCR-seq. Somatic, immune and clinical correlates of response to PD-L1 blockade with atezolizumab in urothelial cancer were the focus of an exploratory multi-omic analysis. In the same patients, whole exome sequencing and RNA sequencing of pretreatment tumors were performed in addition to TCR sequencing. Patients had an ECOG performance status of 0 or 1 and had received between 0 and 3 prior chemotherapy regimens. Blood samples were analyzed 3 weeks after the start of treatment (second dose) and 6 weeks after the start of treatment.

Synthetic TCR analog templates were spiked into each PCR so that absolute template abundance could be estimated from read counts. TCRbeta CDR3 regions were amplified from genomic DNA with bias-controlled V and J gene primers using the immunoSEQ assay. Sequencing of rearranged TCRbeta segments was done at approximately 20X coverage. As for the authors' bioinformatics: Sequencing errors were corrected by clustering, and CDR3s were annotated against IMGT so that V, D and J genes could be assigned. Out-of-frame and stop-codon sequences were excluded, and only productive TCRbeta rearrangements were used in downstream analyses. Clonality was computed as one minus Shannon entropy normalized by the log of the number of unique productive sequences. Fisher's exact test with Benjamini-Hochberg correction, using a cutoff of adjusted p below 0.01, was how clones that differed between time points or between blood and tumor were identified. TCRdb provides this immuneACCESS table in a form limited to in-frame rearrangements. Some clones are lacking; in checked studies, under half of them reflect an unresolved V gene, and why the rest are absent is not known. For V, J and clone size, that table is used; D and trimming come from the DNA. The sample has under 40,000 clones on record, about 90% of them singletons. Of the sample, under 4.5% is held by the ten largest clones.

A cohort of 30 or so patients with locally advanced or metastatic urothelial carcinoma, treated at Memorial Sloan Kettering on a trial protocol, was included. Peripheral blood mononuclear cells were collected pretreatment and during treatment, with between 1 and 8 total time points per patient. The Qiagen DNeasy Blood extraction kit was used to purify genomic DNA from total PBMCs and from tumor samples. Collected pretreatment and during treatment, PBMCs were isolated and stored as previously described. In the germline V gene, CDR1 corresponds to LGHNA and CDR2 to YNFKEQ. V is cut back by 0 bases and J by 6 bases, with 5 bases in the junction unmatched. CDR3 length: 16 amino acids, cysteine to phenylalanine. Of all the DNA, just the CDR3 is kept, 48 bases in frame from base 1. Findings and caveats that apply to the study as a whole: Improved progression-free and overall survival was found to be associated with pretreatment peripheral blood TCR clonality below the median. Patients with durable benefit showed greater expansion of tumor-associated TCR clones in peripheral blood 3 weeks after starting treatment (n ≈ 20, p = 0.022). Because of the small sample size (n = 29) and the many exploratory analyses performed, the results are intended to be regarded as hypothesis-generating.

The material was PBMCs, obtained around atezolizumab (anti-PD-L1) treatment. The receptor chain draws on TRBV4-2 and TRBJ2-1; the junction holds 10 bases that match TRBD2. The sequence derives from a man aged 45 to 65 with urothelial cancer. The CDR3 region has the sequence CASSQDISGGANEQFF. The nucleotide sequence is TGTGCCAGCAGCCAAGATATAAGCGGGGGGGCCAATGAGCAGTTCTTC.